This T cell receptor beta chain was obtained from a study of Graves' ophthalmopathy and Graves' hyperthyroidism. Using RNA transcripts, the TCR beta CDR3 regions were amplified. A first-round RT-PCR used HTBI primers, followed by a second-round multiplex PCR. TCRdb ran MiXCR on the multiplex PCR reads and lists one entry per CDR3 protein. The table has roughly 420,000 distinct CDR3 sequences, over 20% seen once. If patients had other autoimmune diseases, uncontrolled infections, pregnancy or lactation, they were excluded. This clonotype was found many times. Germline V CDR1 and CDR2: MNHEY, SVGAGI. This CDR3 spans 15 amino acids. Trimming took off 1 base at V and 7 bases at J, with 13 bases between the two ends.

The chain has TRBV6-5 and TRBJ2-2, with D possibly being TRBD2 (6 bases). The sequence was obtained from a woman between 18 and 30 years old with stable Graves' hyperthyroidism. Specimen: peripheral blood. The CDR3, as DNA: TGTGCCAGCAGTTACTTATCGGGGGTTGGCGGGGAGCTGTTTTTT. Translating gives CASSYLSGVGGELFF.